The clone carrying this T cell receptor (beta chain) was counted at least ten times. The target antigen is unknown. TCR beta CDR3 regions were amplified from RNA transcripts. With the HTBI primer set, the TCR CDR3 went through a first round of RT-PCR. A single record per CDR3 protein comes from TCRdb applying MiXCR to the multiplex PCR reads. The sample contains roughly 500,000 distinct CDR3 sequences, around 45% of which appear only once. The data are from a study of T cells in Graves' hyperthyroidism and ophthalmopathy. Whole-study findings and limits: The model predicted ophthalmopathy a median about 6.6 months before onset.

CDR1 is SGHKS, CDR2 YYEKEE, per germline (reference sequence). The CDR3 contains 14 residues. The V gene lost 4 bases and the J gene lost 7 bases, with 18 bases spanning the gap. Any patient presenting with uncontrolled infection, other autoimmune disease, pregnancy or lactation was left out. This chain connects TRBV5-5 to TRBJ2-7; perhaps TRBD1 as D (5 bases). The sequence was obtained from an adult woman with Graves' disease, either hyperthyroidism or ophthalmopathy (not recorded which). Sequencing was done on a sample of peripheral blood or thyroid tissue (not recorded which). This CDR3 is CASSPIDDQGEQYF. In nucleotides, the CDR3 is TGTGCCAGCAGCCCCATCGACGACCAGGGAGAGCAGTACTTC.